This T cell receptor beta chain was documented in a study of OX40 agonist ivuxolimab in advanced cancers. As for the study in general: Patients with hepatocellular carcinoma, melanoma, renal cell or head and neck cancer made up the dose-escalation patients. Partial responses, seen in three patients, involved one hepatocellular carcinoma and two cutaneous melanomas.

V lost 5 bases, J lost 8 bases, and 7 bases stayed unmatched. The CDR3 totals 14 residues. The germline gives CDR1 MDHEN, CDR2 SYDVKM. The method was immunoSEQ multiplex PCR; TCRdb's version includes in-frame clones alone and lacks a portion of them. This table holds 70,000 to 95,000 clones, 88% found once. Sequenced here: CD4+ or CD8+ T cells sorted from blood, sampled in a trial of the OX40 agonist ivuxolimab. V is TRBV28 and J is TRBJ1-2, with 11 bases aligning to TRBD1. The sequence came from an adult with an advanced solid tumor such as melanoma, head and neck, liver or kidney cancer. CDR3 coding DNA: TGTGCCAGCAGTCTCGGACAGGGGGCGGGCGGCTACACCTTC. Protein product: CASSLGQGAGGYTF.